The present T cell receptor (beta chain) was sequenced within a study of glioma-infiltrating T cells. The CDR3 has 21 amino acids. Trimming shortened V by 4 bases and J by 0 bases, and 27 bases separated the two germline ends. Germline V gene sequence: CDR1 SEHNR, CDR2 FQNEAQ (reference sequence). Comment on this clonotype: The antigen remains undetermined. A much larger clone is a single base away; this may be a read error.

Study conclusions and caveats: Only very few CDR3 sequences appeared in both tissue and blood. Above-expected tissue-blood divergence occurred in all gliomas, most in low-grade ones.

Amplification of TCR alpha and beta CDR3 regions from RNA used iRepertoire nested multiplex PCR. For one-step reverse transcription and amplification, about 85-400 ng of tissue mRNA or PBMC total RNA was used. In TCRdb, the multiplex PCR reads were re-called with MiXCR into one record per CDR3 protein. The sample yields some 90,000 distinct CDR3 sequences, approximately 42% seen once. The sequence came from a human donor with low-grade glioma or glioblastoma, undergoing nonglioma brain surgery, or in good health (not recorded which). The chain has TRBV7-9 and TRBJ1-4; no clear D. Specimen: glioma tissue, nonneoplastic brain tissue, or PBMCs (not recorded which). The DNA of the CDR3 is TGTGCCAGCAGCTACACTTGGCCGACATCCGACTATCTGGCAACTAATGAAAAACTGTTTTTT. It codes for CASSYTWPTSDYLATNEKLFF.